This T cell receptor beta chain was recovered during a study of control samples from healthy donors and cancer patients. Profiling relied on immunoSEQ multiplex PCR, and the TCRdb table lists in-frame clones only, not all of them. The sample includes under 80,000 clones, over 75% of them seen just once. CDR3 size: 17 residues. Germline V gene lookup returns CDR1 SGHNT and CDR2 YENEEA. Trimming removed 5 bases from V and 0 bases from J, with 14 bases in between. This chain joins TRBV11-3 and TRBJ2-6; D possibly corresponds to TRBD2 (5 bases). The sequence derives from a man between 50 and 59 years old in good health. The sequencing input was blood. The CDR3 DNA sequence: TGTGCCAGCAGCCGTTCTTCGGGGTCCTCTGGGGCCAACGTCCTGACTTTC. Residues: CASSRSSGSSGANVLTF.